This T cell receptor beta chain was found in a study of T-cell memory formation after mild COVID-19. About the study: In these data, TCR clusters were largely donor specific.

Germline lookup yields CDR1 SGHAT and CDR2 FQNNGV. The length of the CDR3 is 14 residues. Trimming took off 6 bases at V and 2 bases at J, with 11 bases between the two ends. This clonotype was found many times. What it binds is unknown. TCRdb independently ran MiXCR on the 5' RACE reads; one entry per CDR3 protein. This table has roughly 450,000 distinct CDR3 sequences, 15% to 20% appearing once. Study conclusions and caveats: Whether day 37 second-wave clones are SARS-CoV-2-specific was not confirmed.

The sequencing sample was made of PBMCs or a T cell subset sorted from them (not recorded which). The chain joins TRBV11-2 to TRBJ1-5, with D perhaps TRBD1 (5 bases). The clonotype comes from an adult woman who had mild COVID-19 (a few samples of this study predate the infection). Cell type and time point are not known. CDR3 sequence reads: CASSFGTGNQPQHF. CDR3 coding DNA: TGTGCCAGCAGTTTTGGGACGGGCAATCAGCCCCAGCATTTT.